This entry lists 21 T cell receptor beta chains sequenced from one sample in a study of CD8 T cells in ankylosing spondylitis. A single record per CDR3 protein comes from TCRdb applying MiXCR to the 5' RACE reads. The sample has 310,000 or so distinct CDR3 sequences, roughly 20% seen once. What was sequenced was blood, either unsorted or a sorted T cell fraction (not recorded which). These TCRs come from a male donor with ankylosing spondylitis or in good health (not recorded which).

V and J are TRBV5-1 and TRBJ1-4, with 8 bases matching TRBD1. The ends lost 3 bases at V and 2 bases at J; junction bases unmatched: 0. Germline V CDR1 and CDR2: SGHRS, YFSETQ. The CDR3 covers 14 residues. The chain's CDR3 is CASSWTGTNEKLFF. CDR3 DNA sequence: TGCGCCAGCAGCTGGACAGGGACTAATGAAAAACTGTTTTTT.

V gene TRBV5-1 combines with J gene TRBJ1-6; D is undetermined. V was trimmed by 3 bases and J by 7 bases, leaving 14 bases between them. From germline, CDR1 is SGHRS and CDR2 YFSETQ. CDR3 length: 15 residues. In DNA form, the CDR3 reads TGCGCCAGCAGCTCCCTGGACCCTAGGAATTCACCCCTCCACTTT. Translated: CASSSLDPRNSPLHF. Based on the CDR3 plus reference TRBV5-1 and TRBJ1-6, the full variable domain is KAGVTQTPRYLIKTRGQQVTLSCSPISGHRSVSWYQQTPGQGLQFLFEYFSETQRNKGNFPGRFSGRQFSNSRSEMNVSTLELGDSALYLCASSSLDPRNSPLHFGNGTRLTVT.

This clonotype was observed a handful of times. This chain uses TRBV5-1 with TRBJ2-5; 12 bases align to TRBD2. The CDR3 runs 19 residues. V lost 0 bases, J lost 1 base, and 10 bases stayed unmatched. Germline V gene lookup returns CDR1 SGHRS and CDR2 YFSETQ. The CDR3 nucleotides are TGCGCCAGCAGCTTGGGACTAGCGGGGGCCTCTGCGATCCAAGAGACCCAGTACTTC. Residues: CASSLGLAGASAIQETQYF. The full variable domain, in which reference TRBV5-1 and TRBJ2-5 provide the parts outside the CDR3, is KAGVTQTPRYLIKTRGQQVTLSCSPISGHRSVSWYQQTPGQGLQFLFEYFSETQRNKGNFPGRFSGRQFSNSRSEMNVSTLELGDSALYLCASSLGLAGASAIQETQYFGPGTRLLVL.

CDR3 loop: CASSLEQASNEKLFF. For the CDR3, the DNA is TGCGCCAGCAGCTTGGAACAGGCCTCTAATGAAAAACTGTTTTTT. V is TRBV5-1 and J is TRBJ1-4, with a weak D call TRBD1 (5 bases). V was pared by 0 bases and J by 3 bases, with 9 bases between. The CDR3 runs 15 residues. Germline V gene sequence: CDR1 SGHRS, CDR2 YFSETQ.

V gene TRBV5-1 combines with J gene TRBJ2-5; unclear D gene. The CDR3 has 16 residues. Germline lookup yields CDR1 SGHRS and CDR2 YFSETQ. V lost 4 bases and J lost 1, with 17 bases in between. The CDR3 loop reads CASSPSLADLQETQYF. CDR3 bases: TGCGCCAGCAGCCCGTCCTTGGCGGATCTCCAAGAGACCCAGTACTTC.

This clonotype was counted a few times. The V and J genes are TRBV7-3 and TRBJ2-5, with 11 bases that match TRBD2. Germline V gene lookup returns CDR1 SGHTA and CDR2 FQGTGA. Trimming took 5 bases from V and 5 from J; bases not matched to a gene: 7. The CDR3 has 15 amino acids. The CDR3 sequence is CASSPQLAGVETQYF. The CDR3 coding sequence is TGTGCCAGCAGCCCTCAACTAGCGGGGGTGGAGACCCAGTACTTC. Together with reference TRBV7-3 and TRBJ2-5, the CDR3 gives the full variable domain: GAGVSQTPSNKVTEKGKYVELRCDPISGHTALYWYRQSLGQGPEFLIYFQGTGAADDSGLPNDRFFAVRPEGSVSTLKIQRTERGDSAVYLCASSPQLAGVETQYFGPGTRLLVL.

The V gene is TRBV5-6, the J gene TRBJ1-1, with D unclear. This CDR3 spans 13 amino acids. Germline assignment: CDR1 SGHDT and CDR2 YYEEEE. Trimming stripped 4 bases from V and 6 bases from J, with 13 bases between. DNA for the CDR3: TGTGCCAGCAGCGGTGTGTTTGTCGCTGAAGCTTTCTTT. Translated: CASSGVFVAEAFF.

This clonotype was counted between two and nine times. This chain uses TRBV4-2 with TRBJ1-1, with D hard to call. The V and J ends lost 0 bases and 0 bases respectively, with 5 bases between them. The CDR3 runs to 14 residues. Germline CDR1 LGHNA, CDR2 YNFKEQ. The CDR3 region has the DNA TGTGCCAGCAGCCAAGATACGGTGAACACTGAAGCTTTCTTT. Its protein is CASSQDTVNTEAFF.

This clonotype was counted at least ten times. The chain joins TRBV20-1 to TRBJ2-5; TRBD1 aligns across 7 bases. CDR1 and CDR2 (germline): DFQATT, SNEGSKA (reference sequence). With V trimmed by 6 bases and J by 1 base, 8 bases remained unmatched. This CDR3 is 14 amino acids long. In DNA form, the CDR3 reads TGCAGTGCCAAAAAAGGGGACAGCCAAGAGACCCAGTACTTC. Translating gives CSAKKGDSQETQYF.

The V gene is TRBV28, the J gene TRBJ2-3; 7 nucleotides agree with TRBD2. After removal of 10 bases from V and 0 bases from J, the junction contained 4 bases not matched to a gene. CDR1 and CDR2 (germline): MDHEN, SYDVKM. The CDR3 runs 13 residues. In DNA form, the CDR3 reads TGTGCCACGGGGGGTACTAGCACAGATACGCAGTATTTT. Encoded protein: CATGGTSTDTQYF.

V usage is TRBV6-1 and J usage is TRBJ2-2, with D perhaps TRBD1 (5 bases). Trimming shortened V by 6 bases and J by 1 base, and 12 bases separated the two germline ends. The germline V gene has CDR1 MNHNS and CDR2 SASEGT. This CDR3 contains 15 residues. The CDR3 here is CASRPQGQNTGELFF. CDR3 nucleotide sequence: TGTGCCAGCAGACCCCAAGGACAGAACACCGGGGAGCTGTTTTTT.

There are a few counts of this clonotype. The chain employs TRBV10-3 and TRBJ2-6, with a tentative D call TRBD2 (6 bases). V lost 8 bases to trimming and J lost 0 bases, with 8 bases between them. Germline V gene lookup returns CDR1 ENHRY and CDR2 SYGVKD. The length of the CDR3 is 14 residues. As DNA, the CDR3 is TGTGCCATCCCCGGGGGCTCTGGGGCCAACGTCCTGACTTTC. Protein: CAIPGGSGANVLTF.

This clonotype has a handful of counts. CDR3 DNA sequence: TGTGCCAGCAGCCAGCTAGCGGGACTAGACACCGGGGAGCTGTTTTTT. It codes for CASSQLAGLDTGELFF. The chain joins TRBV3-1 to TRBJ2-2; 9 bases fit TRBD2. This CDR3 has 16 residues. Germline-derived CDR1 and CDR2 are LGHDT and YNNKEL (reference sequence). With 3 bases clipped from V and 3 bases from J, the junction kept 5 bases outside the gene matches.

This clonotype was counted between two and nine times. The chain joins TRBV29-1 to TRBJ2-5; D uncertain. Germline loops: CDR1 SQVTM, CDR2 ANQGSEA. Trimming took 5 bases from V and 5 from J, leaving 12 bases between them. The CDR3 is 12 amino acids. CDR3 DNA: TGCAGCGTTAGAAGGGCCAGGGAGACCCAGTACTTC. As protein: CSVRRARETQYF.

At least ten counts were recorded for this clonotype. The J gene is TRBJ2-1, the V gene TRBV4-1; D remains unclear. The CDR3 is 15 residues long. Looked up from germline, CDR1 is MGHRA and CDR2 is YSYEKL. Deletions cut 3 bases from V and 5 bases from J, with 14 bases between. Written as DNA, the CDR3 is TGCGCCAGCAGCCAGATCCCAGAAAATGACAATGAGCAGTTCTTC. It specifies CASSQIPENDNEQFF.

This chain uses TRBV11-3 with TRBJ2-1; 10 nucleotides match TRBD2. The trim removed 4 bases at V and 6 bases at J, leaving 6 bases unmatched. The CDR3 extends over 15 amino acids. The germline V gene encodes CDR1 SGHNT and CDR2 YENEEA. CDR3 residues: CASSSTSGNINEQFF. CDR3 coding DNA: TGTGCCAGCAGCTCCACTAGCGGGAATATCAATGAGCAGTTCTTC.

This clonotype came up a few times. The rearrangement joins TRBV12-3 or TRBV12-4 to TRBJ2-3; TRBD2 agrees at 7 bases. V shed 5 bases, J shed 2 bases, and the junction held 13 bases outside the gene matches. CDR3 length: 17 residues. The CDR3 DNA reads TGTGCCAGCAGTGGTACTCGGGCTAGCGGTAACACAGATACGCAGTATTTT. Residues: CASSGTRASGNTDTQYF.

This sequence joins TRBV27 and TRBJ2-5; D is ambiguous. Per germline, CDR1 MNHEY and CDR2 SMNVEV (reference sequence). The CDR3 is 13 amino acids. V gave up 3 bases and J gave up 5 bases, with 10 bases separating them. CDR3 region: CASSFWNSETQYF. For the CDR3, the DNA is TGTGCCAGCAGTTTTTGGAATTCGGAGACCCAGTACTTC.

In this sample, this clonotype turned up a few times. The CDR3 region is CSARVPSGRRGNEQFF. The CDR3 DNA reads as TGCAGTGCTAGAGTACCTAGCGGGAGGAGAGGGAATGAGCAGTTCTTC. V usage is TRBV20-1 and J usage is TRBJ2-1, with TRBD2 identical over 11 bases. The V gene end was trimmed by 1 base and the J gene end by 7 bases; junction bases not matched to a gene: 9. Germline V gives CDR1 DFQATT, CDR2 SNEGSKA (reference sequence). This CDR3 is built from 16 residues.

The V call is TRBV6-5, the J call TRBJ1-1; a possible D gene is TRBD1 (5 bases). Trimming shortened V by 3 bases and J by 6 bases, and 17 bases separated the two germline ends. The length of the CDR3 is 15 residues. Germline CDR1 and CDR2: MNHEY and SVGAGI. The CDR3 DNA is TGTGCCAGCAGTTATCTTGGGGGTAGTTTAGCTGAAGCTTTCTTT. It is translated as CASSYLGGSLAEAFF.

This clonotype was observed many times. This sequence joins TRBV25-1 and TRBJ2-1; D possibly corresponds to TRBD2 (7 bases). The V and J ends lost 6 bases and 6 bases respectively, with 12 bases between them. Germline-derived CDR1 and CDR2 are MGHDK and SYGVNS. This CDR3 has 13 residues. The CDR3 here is CASRGGGPNEQFF. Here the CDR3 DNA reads TGTGCCAGCAGGGGAGGGGGGCCCAATGAGCAGTTCTTC.